These 18 T cell receptor beta chains were all obtained from the same sample, sequenced in a study of neurological immune-mediated disorders. Using its own MiXCR run on the 5' RACE reads, TCRdb lists one record per CDR3 protein. The sample comprises about 49,000 distinct CDR3 sequences, approximately 11% of which are singletons, and about 1.6% rests with the top ten. Documented time point: longitudinal time-point 1 (baseline). Material: PBMCs. The receptor set was obtained from a woman aged 40 to 50 in good health.

This clonotype came up many times. This chain joins TRBV6-5 and TRBJ2-3; 15 nucleotides match TRBD2. The CDR3 covers 17 residues. The J segment lost 1 base and the V segment lost 6 bases, leaving 5 bases of the junction unmatched. The germline CDR1 and CDR2 sequences are MNHEY and SVGAGI. For the CDR3, the DNA is TGTGCCAGCAGAACCGGGACTAGCGGGAGGCGCACAGATACGCAGTATTTT. This codes for CASRTGTSGRRTDTQYF.

There are many counts of this clonotype. The chain recombines TRBV5-1 with TRBJ1-1; D call uncertain. The CDR3 spans 18 residues. Trimming shortened V by 1 base and J by 3 bases, and 22 bases separated the two germline ends. Germline V gene lookup returns CDR1 SGHRS and CDR2 YFSETQ. CDR3 bases: TGCGCCAGCAGCTTGATGACGTCCTCATCGGGGTTGTACACTGAAGCTTTCTTT. Encoded protein: CASSLMTSSSGLYTEAFF.

The V call is TRBV6-2 or TRBV6-3, the J call TRBJ2-3, with TRBD2 matching 8 bases. V was clipped by 2 bases and J by 3 bases; unmatched bases: 4. Per germline, CDR1 MNHEY and CDR2 SVGEGT. This CDR3 has 15 amino acids. DNA for the CDR3: TGTGCCAGCAGTTACCGCAGCGGGAGTACAGATACGCAGTATTTT. As protein: CASSYRSGSTDTQYF.

This clonotype came up many times. The chain has TRBV25-1 and TRBJ2-1; D tentatively fits TRBD1 or TRBD2 (5 bases each). Germline CDR1 and CDR2: MGHDK and SYGVNS. V lost 7 bases and J 4 bases, leaving 14 bases between the germline ends. The CDR3 is made up of 14 amino acids. CDR3 region: CASTRPGQYNEQFF. In DNA, the CDR3 is TGTGCCAGCACTCGACCGGGGCAGTACAATGAGCAGTTCTTC.

This clonotype was seen at least ten times. This chain joins TRBV10-2 and TRBJ1-2; 12 nucleotides agree with TRBD1. V shed 6 bases and J 4 bases; nucleotides not matched to a gene: 3. The CDR3 covers 14 residues. CDR1 is WSHSY, CDR2 SAAADI, per germline. CDR3 coding DNA: TGCGCCAGCAGAAGGGACAGGGGGCCCTATGGCTACACCTTC. As protein: CASRRDRGPYGYTF.

This clonotype came up many times. The chain combines TRBV7-8 with TRBJ2-3; tentative D call: TRBD2 (6 bases). V lost 1 base, J lost 3 bases, and 8 bases lay in between. The CDR3 has 14 amino acids. Germline V CDR1 and CDR2: SGHVS, FQNEAQ. The CDR3 reads CASSLEGRTDTQYF. CDR3 in DNA: TGTGCCAGCAGCTTAGAGGGGAGGACAGATACGCAGTATTTT. Supplemented by reference TRBV7-8 and TRBJ2-3, the full variable domain reads GAGVSQSPRYKVAKRGQDVALRCDPISGHVSLFWYQQALGQGPEFLTYFQNEAQLDKSGLPSDRFFAERPEGSVSTLKIQRTQQEDSAVYLCASSLEGRTDTQYFGPGTRLTVL.

This chain joins TRBV11-3 and TRBJ2-1; D is ambiguous. Germline CDR1 SGHNT, CDR2 YENEEA. The CDR3 covers 13 residues. The V gene lost 0 bases and the J gene lost 3 bases, with 3 bases spanning the gap. CDR3 in amino acids: CASSLEVYNEQFF. CDR3 in DNA: TGTGCCAGCAGCTTAGAGGTCTACAATGAGCAGTTCTTC.

V and J are TRBV5-1 and TRBJ2-1; a possible D gene is TRBD1 (6 bases). V lost 4 bases, J lost 6 bases, and 14 bases lay in between. Germline CDR1 and CDR2: SGHRS and YFSETQ. The CDR3 runs to 14 residues. The CDR3 region is CASSAGGRGNEQFF. CDR3 sequence (DNA): TGCGCCAGCAGCGCTGGGGGCAGGGGCAATGAGCAGTTCTTC. Full variable domain (outside the CDR3, taken from reference TRBV5-1 and TRBJ2-1): KAGVTQTPRYLIKTRGQQVTLSCSPISGHRSVSWYQQTPGQGLQFLFEYFSETQRNKGNFPGRFSGRQFSNSRSEMNVSTLELGDSALYLCASSAGGRGNEQFFGPGTRLTVL.

This clonotype was observed a few times. The V call is TRBV5-1, the J call TRBJ2-5; no reliable D call. The germline V gene encodes CDR1 SGHRS and CDR2 YFSETQ. The CDR3 is made up of 15 amino acids. Trimming cost V 0 bases and J 5 bases, with 14 bases left between them. CDR3 bases: TGCGCCAGCAGCTTGGTAGGCAGACCCGGCGAGACCCAGTACTTC. As protein: CASSLVGRPGETQYF.

This clonotype was seen at least ten times. The chain couples TRBV7-2 to TRBJ1-1; a weak D match, TRBD1 (5 bases). Germline V gene data show CDR1 as SGHTA and CDR2 as FQGNSA. The CDR3 length is 15 residues. Between the trimmed V and J ends, which lost 4 bases and 0 bases, there was a span of 12 bases. The CDR3 nucleotides are TGTGCCAGCAGCTCGTCGGACATAATGAACACTGAAGCTTTCTTT. This codes for CASSSSDIMNTEAFF.

Ten or more counts support this clonotype. The chain uses TRBV5-1 and TRBJ1-1; no reliable D call. CDR3 size: 13 residues. Germline assignment: CDR1 SGHRS and CDR2 YFSETQ. The V and J ends lost 4 bases and 4 bases respectively, with 11 bases between them. The CDR3 sequence is CASSPRLGTEAFF. CDR3 coding DNA: TGCGCCAGCAGCCCCCGATTAGGCACTGAAGCTTTCTTT. The whole variable domain, filled in from reference TRBV5-1 and TRBJ1-1, reads KAGVTQTPRYLIKTRGQQVTLSCSPISGHRSVSWYQQTPGQGLQFLFEYFSETQRNKGNFPGRFSGRQFSNSRSEMNVSTLELGDSALYLCASSPRLGTEAFFGQGTRLTVV.

This clonotype was counted many times. The rearrangement uses TRBV9 and TRBJ2-5, with 8 positions matching TRBD1. CDR3 length: 14 residues. Trimming took 5 bases from V and 3 from J; bases not matched to a gene: 6. The germline CDR1 and CDR2 sequences are SGDLS and YYNGEE. DNA of the CDR3: TGTGCCAGCAGTGAGGGACAGGAAGAAGAGACCCAGTACTTC. Protein product: CASSEGQEEETQYF.

This clonotype showed up many times. This chain joins TRBV10-2 and TRBJ2-4, with D perhaps being TRBD1 or TRBD2 (7 bases each). Trimming removed 7 bases at V and 3 bases at J, with 19 bases between. The CDR3 contains 16 residues. Germline lookup yields CDR1 WSHSY and CDR2 SAAADI. The CDR3 spells CASTLGGDRVKNIQYF. The CDR3 DNA sequence: TGCGCCAGCACCCTGGGGGGGGACAGAGTCAAAAACATTCAGTACTTC.

This clonotype has at least ten counts. This chain joins TRBV12-3 or TRBV12-4 and TRBJ2-7; D may be TRBD2 (5 bases). The CDR3 spans 16 residues. The V end was cut by 5 bases, the J end by 0 bases, with 17 bases between. CDR3 sequence (DNA): TGTGCCAGCAGTCCCCTAGCCTCGGGCGTCTCCTACGAGCAGTACTTC. This encodes CASSPLASGVSYEQYF.

This clonotype was counted many times. V and J are TRBV9 and TRBJ2-6; no definite D call. The CDR3 contains 13 residues. Trimming removed 6 bases from V and 4 bases from J, with 8 bases in between. The germline CDR1 and CDR2 sequences are SGDLS and YYNGEE. The CDR3 here is CASTQVGANVLTF. The DNA for the CDR3 is TGTGCCAGCACCCAGGTGGGGGCCAACGTCCTGACTTTC.

This clonotype was recorded many times. This chain connects TRBV20-1 to TRBJ2-7; TRBD1 aligns across 8 bases. Germline V gene lookup returns CDR1 DFQATT and CDR2 SNEGSKA (reference sequence). The CDR3 totals 13 residues. V shed 3 bases and J 6 bases; nucleotides not matched to a gene: 7. CDR3 nucleotide sequence: TGCAGTGCTAGTAAGACAGGGGTGGGCGAGCAGTACTTC. Translated, it gives CSASKTGVGEQYF.

This clonotype was observed many times. The chain links TRBV6-2 or TRBV6-3 to TRBJ2-7; no clear D gene. V lost 6 bases to trimming and J lost 6 bases, with 12 bases between them. This CDR3 region has 12 residues. Germline V CDR1 and CDR2: MNHEY, SVGEGT. The CDR3, as DNA: TGTGCCAGCAGCCATGACTGGAGCGAGCAGTACTTC. It encodes CASSHDWSEQYF.

This clonotype came up many times. This chain joins TRBV6-5 and TRBJ2-2, with TRBD2 identical over 12 bases. Losses at the gene ends were 2 bases for V and 3 bases for J; bases not matched to a gene: 7. Germline lookup yields CDR1 MNHEY and CDR2 SVGAGI. The CDR3 loop spans 18 amino acids. The CDR3 protein is CASSYGLAGTSHTGELFF. In nucleotides, the CDR3 is TGTGCCAGCAGTTACGGACTAGCGGGGACCTCTCACACCGGGGAGCTGTTTTTT.